Given below is one T cell receptor (beta chain) in context. Its cognate antigen is unknown. The entry originates in a study of graft-versus-host responses after intestinal transplantation. Study-level findings and limits: Researchers found GvH clones in recipient marrow, and some showed up first in ileum or blood.

Repertoires were generated with immunoSEQ multiplex PCR, while TCRdb's copy carries only in-frame clones and drops some. The sample carries some 110,000 clones, more than 85% recorded once. Germline V lookup: CDR1 MGHRA, CDR2 YSYEKL. The CDR3 totals 14 residues. Trimming pared 1 base from V and 4 bases from J, leaving 10 bases between. J is TRBJ1-1 and V is TRBV4-1; no firm D call. This clonotype was sampled from a human donor who was the organ donor for an intestinal transplant. This specimen consisted of unstimulated CD8+ T cells sorted from spleen or lymph node cells, obtained before transplant. The DNA for the CDR3 is TGCGCCAGCAGCCAAGCAGCAAGAGGCACTGAAGCTTTCTTT. Its translation is CASSQAARGTEAFF.